This entry concerns a single T cell receptor (beta chain). It was with random hexamers that about 0.45 to 1 ug RNA was reverse transcribed. The authors amplified TCR beta CDR3 across 54 Vbeta and 13 Jbeta using immunoSEQ multiplex PCR. MiXCR, run by TCRdb on the immunoSEQ multiplex PCR reads, gives a single entry per CDR3 protein. The sample contains 150,000 to 200,000 distinct CDR3 sequences, roughly 94% of which appear only once. Sequencing targeted TCR beta in blood CD8+ and CD4+ T cells. TEMRA cells were enriched by FACS, while CD8+ and CD4+ T cells were obtained through a negative isolation that was performed magnetically. The record originates from a study of CD8 T cells in Susac syndrome. Sequences were obtained from CD4+ T cells from PBMCs. This clonotype was obtained from a human donor with multiple sclerosis.

Here the CDR3 reads CASSQMTAEKLFF. The CDR3 DNA reads as TGTGCCAGCAGCCAAATGACGGCTGAAAAACTGTTTTTT. This chain uses TRBV4-2 with TRBJ1-4; D not certain. CDR1 and CDR2 from the germline V gene are LGHNA and YNFKEQ. CDR3 length: 13 residues. Trimming stripped 2 bases from V and 7 bases from J, with 8 bases between.